Following are 21 T cell receptor beta chains from one sample sequenced in a study of T cell responses to AZD1222 COVID-19 vaccine. Using immunoSEQ multiplex PCR, the repertoire was profiled, and TCRdb retains in-frame clones only, with some absent. In the table there are about 140,000 clones, about 89% of which are singletons. Sequencing was performed on peripheral blood, taken 28 days after the second dose of the MenACWY control vaccine. Receptor source: an adult who received the MenACWY meningococcal vaccine as a control.

The chain couples TRBV15 to TRBJ2-1; TRBD1 matches at 9 bases. The junction had 12 bases not matched to a gene; V was cut back by 1 base and J by 5 bases. The CDR3 length is 18 residues. The V gene's germline CDR1 is LNHNV and CDR2 YYDKDF (reference sequence). CDR3 region: CATSRVVNRGLQDNEQFF. CDR3 nucleotides: TGTGCCACCAGCAGAGTTGTGAACAGGGGGCTTCAGGACAATGAGCAGTTCTTC.

The rearrangement uses TRBV9 and TRBJ2-3, with 9 bases lining up with TRBD1. CDR1 is SGDLS and CDR2 is YYNGEE in the germline V gene. J was trimmed by 4 bases and V by 4 bases; bases with no gene match: 7. The CDR3 runs to 15 residues. The CDR3 region has the DNA TGTGCCAGCAGCTTTAGACAGGGGGTGGCAGATACGCAGTATTTT. Its translation: CASSFRQGVADTQYF. The whole variable domain, remainder taken from reference TRBV9 and TRBJ2-3, is DSGVTQTPKHLITATGQRVTLRCSPRSGDLSVYWYQQSLDQGLQFLIQYYNGEERAKGNILERFSAQQFPDLHSELNLSSLELGDSALYFCASSFRQGVADTQYFGPGTRLTVL.

V and J are TRBV6-2 or TRBV6-3 and TRBJ2-5, with D tentatively TRBD1 or TRBD2 (5 bases each). Trimming cost V 0 bases and J 9 bases, with 14 bases left between them. Per the germline V gene, CDR1 is MNHEY and CDR2 is SVGEGT. This CDR3 is 14 amino acids long. The CDR3 nucleotides are TGTGCCAGCAGTTACTCGGGACCGAGGTTGGCCCAGTACTTC. This sequence encodes CASSYSGPRLAQYF.

V usage is TRBV20-1 and J usage is TRBJ2-1, with TRBD1 identical over 7 bases. V trimming: 3 bases; J trimming: 1 base; junction bases outside the gene matches: 6. Germline V lookup: CDR1 DFQATT, CDR2 SNEGSKA (reference sequence). The CDR3 sequence is 15 residues long. The chain's CDR3 is CSASRGLISYNEQFF. CDR3 bases: TGCAGTGCTAGTAGGGGGCTAATTTCCTACAATGAGCAGTTCTTC.

J is TRBJ2-2 and V is TRBV19, with D perhaps matching TRBD1 (7 bases). Germline V gene data show CDR1 as LNHDA and CDR2 as SQIVND (reference sequence). Trimming cost V 4 bases and J 2 bases, with 14 bases left between them. CDR3 length: 16 amino acids. The chain's CDR3 is CASSRGGQANTGELFF. The CDR3 DNA follows: TGTGCCAGTAGTAGGGGAGGACAGGCCAACACCGGGGAGCTGTTTTTT.

This clone has a handful of counts. The chain uses TRBV19 and TRBJ1-3, with D unresolved. The germline V gene encodes CDR1 LNHDA and CDR2 SQIVND (reference sequence). The V gene lost 9 bases and the J gene lost 0 bases, with 9 bases spanning the gap. The CDR3 loop spans 13 amino acids. CDR3 nucleotides: TGTGCCAGCGCCGAACTCTCTGGAAACACCATATATTTT. It is translated as CASAELSGNTIYF. Full variable domain (remainder filled in from reference TRBV19 and TRBJ1-3): DGGITQSPKYLFRKEGQNVTLSCEQNLNHDAMYWYRQDPGQGLRLIYYSQIVNDFQKGDIAEGYSVSREKKESFPLTVTSAQKNPTAFYLCASAELSGNTIYFGEGSWLTVV.

The chain carries TRBV15 and TRBJ2-7, with D possibly TRBD1 on 6 matching bases. The germline V gene encodes CDR1 LNHNV and CDR2 YYDKDF (reference sequence). This CDR3 has 15 residues. With 5 bases removed from V and 2 bases from J, the gap between germline ends came to 16 bases. This chain's CDR3 is CATSGAGTLTYEQYF. The CDR3 nucleotides read TGTGCCACCAGCGGCGCCGGGACACTCACCTACGAGCAGTACTTC.

The chain couples TRBV28 to TRBJ1-2; D is undetermined. The germline gives CDR1 MDHEN, CDR2 SYDVKM. This CDR3 contains 14 residues. The ends were cut back, 6 bases at V and 1 base at J, with 12 bases in the middle. CDR3 nucleotide sequence: TGTGCCAGCAGCCAGAACAGAGTTAACTATGGCTACACCTTC. Translated: CASSQNRVNYGYTF.

The chain uses TRBV30 and TRBJ1-1; 10 bases fit TRBD1. Unmatched junction bases numbered 5, after V lost 3 bases and J lost 7 bases. CDR1 GTSNPN and CDR2 SVGIG come from the germline V gene (reference sequence). The CDR3 is 13 amino acids. CDR3 nucleotide sequence: TGTGCCTGGAGGACAGGGGGCTACCTTGAAGCTTTCTTT. Protein sequence: CAWRTGGYLEAFF.

This clone was observed a single time. The chain is built from TRBV5-1 and TRBJ2-1; 12 nucleotides align to TRBD2. J lost 7 bases, V lost 1 base, and 3 bases had no gene match. In germline, CDR1 is SGHRS, CDR2 YFSETQ. This CDR3 contains 15 residues. CDR3 bases: TGCGCCAGCAGCTTGCGGACTAGCGGGACGAATGAGCAGTTCTTC. Translation: CASSLRTSGTNEQFF.

The chain recombines TRBV4-3 with TRBJ2-7; tentatively, D is TRBD1 (5 bases). The germline V and J ends were trimmed by 1 base and 5 bases, with 15 bases remaining between them. The germline gives CDR1 LGHNA, CDR2 YSLEER. The CDR3 is made up of 15 amino acids. CDR3 DNA: TGCGCCAGCAGCCAAGCCGAAGGTAGGGGTGACGAGCAGTACTTC. The encoded protein is CASSQAEGRGDEQYF.

The genes are TRBV28 and TRBJ1-1; possibly TRBD1 for D (6 bases). This CDR3 comprises 11 residues. The V end lost 10 bases, the J end lost 6 bases, and 12 bases lay between the germline ends. Germline loops: CDR1 MDHEN, CDR2 SYDVKM. The CDR3 DNA reads TGTGCCACTAGAGGACAGCCTGAAGCTTTCTTT. Amino acid sequence: CATRGQPEAFF. Supplemented by reference TRBV28 and TRBJ1-1, the full variable domain reads DVKVTQSSRYLVKRTGEKVFLECVQDMDHENMFWYRQDPGLGLRLIYFSYDVKMKEKGDIPEGYSVSREKKERFSLILESASTNQTSMYLCATRGQPEAFFGQGTRLTVV.

The genes are TRBV30 and TRBJ2-1, with D maybe TRBD2 (5 bases). Germline CDR1 reads GTSNPN; CDR2 reads SVGIG (reference sequence). The CDR3 contains 11 residues. V dropped 1 base and J dropped 9 bases, with 7 bases sitting between them. The CDR3 sequence is CAWSERAEQFF. For the CDR3, the DNA is TGTGCCTGGAGTGAGAGGGCTGAGCAGTTCTTC.

V usage is TRBV2 and J usage is TRBJ2-1; TRBD2 matches 11 bases. V lost 7 bases, J lost 5 bases, and 10 bases stayed unmatched. Germline assignment: CDR1 SNHLY and CDR2 FYNNEI. CDR3 length: 16 residues. The CDR3 region has the DNA TGTGCCAGCACCCCTGGGACTAGCGGAGCACACAATGAGCAGTTCTTC. Its protein product is CASTPGTSGAHNEQFF.

Only a few counts were recorded for this clone. As DNA, the CDR3 is TGTGCCAGTAGTATTGACAGAAGGAGTCACACTGAAGCTTTCTTT. It codes for CASSIDRRSHTEAFF. The chain recombines TRBV19 with TRBJ1-1; D is possibly TRBD1 (5 bases). This CDR3 is 15 amino acids long. The V gene lost 3 bases and the J gene lost 3 bases, with 14 bases spanning the gap. Per the germline V gene, CDR1 is LNHDA and CDR2 is SQIVND (reference sequence).

V and J are TRBV5-1 and TRBJ2-2; tentative D call: TRBD1 (5 bases). Germline V gives CDR1 SGHRS, CDR2 YFSETQ. V was cut by 1 base and J by 0 bases, with 19 bases left in between. The CDR3 totals 19 residues. The CDR3 sequence is CASSLFGRAPSANTGELFF. Here the CDR3 DNA reads TGCGCCAGCAGCTTGTTTGGCAGGGCCCCAAGCGCGAACACCGGGGAGCTGTTTTTT.

The J gene is TRBJ1-5, the V gene TRBV19; 7 bases are shared with TRBD1. The germline V gene has CDR1 LNHDA and CDR2 SQIVND (reference sequence). With 0 bases clipped from V and 5 bases from J, the junction kept 4 bases outside the gene matches. The CDR3 is made up of 15 amino acids. CDR3 DNA sequence: TGTGCCAGTAGTATAGAACAGGGGAGGGATCAGCCCCAGCATTTT. Translating gives CASSIEQGRDQPQHF.

The J gene is TRBJ2-3, the V gene TRBV15, with unresolved D. V was pared by 5 bases and J by 1 base, with 1 base between. Germline V lookup: CDR1 LNHNV, CDR2 YYDKDF (reference sequence). The CDR3 loop spans 11 amino acids. CDR3 protein: CATSGTDTQYF. The CDR3 nucleotides read TGTGCCACCAGCGGCACAGATACGCAGTATTTT.

The V call is TRBV7-2, the J call TRBJ2-1, with 14 bases identical to TRBD2. Unmatched junction bases numbered 17, after V lost 6 bases and J lost 13 bases. The CDR3 extends over 17 amino acids. Germline V gene lookup returns CDR1 SGHTA and CDR2 FQGNSA. For the CDR3, the DNA is TGTGCCAGCAGTCCCCAAGTTGGGACTAGCGGGGGCGAGAGTCAGTTCTTC. It is translated as CASSPQVGTSGGESQFF.

For this clone: A junction end diverges from the germline sequence, so it may reflect a read error. J is TRBJ2-3 and V is TRBV11-3, with 7 positions matching TRBD1. Germline V gene data show CDR1 as SGHNT and CDR2 as YENEEA. The CDR3 loop spans 13 amino acids. The CDR3 DNA reads as TGTGCCGGCAGCTTAGCCCGACAGGGTACGCAGTATTTT. This codes for CAGSLARQGTQYF.

V usage is TRBV4-3 and J usage is TRBJ2-7; D gene ambiguous. Germline V gene data show CDR1 as LGHNA and CDR2 as YSLEER. The CDR3 sequence is 14 residues long. V was shortened by 1 base and J by 0 bases, with 7 bases between the two germline ends. CDR3 sequence: CASSQGGPSYEQYF. CDR3 DNA: TGCGCCAGCAGCCAAGGGGGTCCCTCCTACGAGCAGTACTTC.